The 31 T cell receptor beta chains reported below all come from one sample, sequenced in a study of blood T cell repertoires in COVID-19. Clones were read by immunoSEQ multiplex PCR, and TCRdb kept only the in-frame ones, dropping some. The data show about 330,000 clones, with roughly 87% seen just once and about 0.93% held by the top ten. Material for sequencing was PBMCs or T cells enriched from blood (not recorded which). The receptors stem from a woman in her twenties or thirties who had recovered from COVID-19.

The chain has TRBV5-1 and TRBJ2-1; TRBD1 matches at 8 bases. Trimming removed 4 bases from V and 3 bases from J; junction bases left unmatched: 6. Germline CDR1 SGHRS, CDR2 YFSETQ. The CDR3 is made up of 15 amino acids. CDR3 sequence reads: CASSTGQGNYNEQFF. CDR3 in DNA: TGCGCCAGCAGCACCGGACAGGGAAACTACAATGAGCAGTTCTTC.

The V call is TRBV27, the J call TRBJ2-1, with D possibly TRBD2 on 5 matching bases. Trimming removed 1 base at V and 3 bases at J, with 10 bases between. The CDR3 has 15 amino acids. Germline CDR1 reads MNHEY; CDR2 reads SMNVEV (reference sequence). The CDR3 loop reads CASSLYPGVYNEQFF. The CDR3 DNA is TGTGCCAGCAGTTTATACCCCGGGGTCTACAATGAGCAGTTCTTC.

J is TRBJ2-3 and V is TRBV6-4, with 7 positions matching TRBD2. The CDR3 sequence is 16 residues long. The germline CDR1 and CDR2 sequences are MRHNA and SNTAGT. V lost 3 bases and J lost 1; bases outside the gene matches: 7. The CDR3 DNA sequence: TGTGCCAGCAGTGAGCTTGCGGGGGACCGCACAGATACGCAGTATTTT. Its protein is CASSELAGDRTDTQYF.

The genes are TRBV28 and TRBJ1-5; tentatively, D is TRBD1 (6 bases). Germline CDR1 reads MDHEN; CDR2 reads SYDVKM. The CDR3 runs 17 residues. CDR3: CGNPGAGVTLCNQPQHF. In DNA form, the CDR3 reads TGTGGGAATCCAGGGGCAGGAGTTACCCTATGCAATCAGCCCCAGCATTTT.

This sequence joins TRBV2 and TRBJ2-5; 12 bases map to TRBD1. This CDR3 has 14 amino acids. The trim removed 6 bases at V and 7 bases at J, leaving 6 bases unmatched. In germline, CDR1 is SNHLY, CDR2 FYNNEI. CDR3 in DNA: TGTGCCAGCAGGGGACAGGGGGCCAAAGGGACCCAGTACTTC. Encoded protein: CASRGQGAKGTQYF.

This chain links TRBV10-2 with TRBJ1-2; unclear D gene. Germline-derived CDR1 and CDR2 are WSHSY and SAAADI. Between the trimmed V and J ends, which lost 0 bases and 2 bases, there was a span of 7 bases. The CDR3 has 14 residues. Written as DNA, the CDR3 is TGCGCCAGCAGTGAGTCGGTAGTAAACTATGGCTACACCTTC. Its translation: CASSESVVNYGYTF.

In DNA, the CDR3 is TGCGCCAGCAGCTTGTCCACCAGCTCCTACGAGCAGTACTTC. It encodes CASSLSTSSYEQYF. The rearrangement joins TRBV5-1 to TRBJ2-7; no clear D. The CDR3 is 14 residues long. Per the germline V gene, CDR1 is SGHRS and CDR2 is YFSETQ. Between the trimmed V and J ends, which lost 1 base and 0 bases, there was a span of 8 bases.

The chain is built from TRBV10-3 and TRBJ2-1; 8 bases match TRBD2. Germline V lookup: CDR1 ENHRY, CDR2 SYGVKD. The CDR3 extends over 13 amino acids. V lost 6 bases, J lost 8 bases, and 6 bases stayed unmatched. Here the CDR3 reads CAISGGGTDEQFF. The DNA of the CDR3 is TGTGCCATCAGCGGGGGGGGGACTGATGAGCAGTTCTTC.

The chain employs TRBV19 and TRBJ1-4; 9 bases agree with TRBD1. V lost 7 bases to trimming and J lost 7 bases; unmatched junction nucleotides: 7. Per germline, CDR1 LNHDA and CDR2 SQIVND (reference sequence). The CDR3 extends over 14 amino acids. The CDR3 sequence: CASTSGTGIEKLFF. CDR3 coding DNA: TGTGCCAGTACCTCCGGGACAGGGATTGAAAAACTGTTTTTT. The variable domain in full, completed from reference TRBV19 and TRBJ1-4, reads DGGITQSPKYLFRKEGQNVTLSCEQNLNHDAMYWYRQDPGQGLRLIYYSQIVNDFQKGDIAEGYSVSREKKESFPLTVTSAQKNPTAFYLCASTSGTGIEKLFFGSGTQLSVL.

The chain is built from TRBV11-3 and TRBJ1-4; TRBD1 matches 9 bases. There are 15 residues in the CDR3. J was trimmed by 4 bases and V by 5 bases; bases with no gene match: 5. Germline V lookup: CDR1 SGHNT, CDR2 YENEEA. CDR3 in amino acids: CASSTWTGDNEKLFF. In nucleotides, the CDR3 is TGTGCCAGCAGCACCTGGACAGGGGATAATGAAAAACTGTTTTTT. Full variable domain (remainder filled in from reference TRBV11-3 and TRBJ1-4): EAGVVQSPRYKIIEKKQPVAFWCNPISGHNTLYWYLQNLGQGPELLIRYENEEAVDDSQLPKDRFSAERLKGVDSTLKIQPAELGDSAVYLCASSTWTGDNEKLFFGSGTQLSVL.

V and J are TRBV28 and TRBJ1-2, with 9 bases fitting TRBD1. In germline, CDR1 is MDHEN, CDR2 SYDVKM. V lost 8 bases, J lost 1 base, and 5 bases stayed unmatched. This CDR3 region has 14 residues. The CDR3 loop reads CASGGDRDNYGYTF. As DNA, the CDR3 is TGTGCCAGCGGGGGGGACAGGGATAACTATGGCTACACCTTC.

The rearrangement links TRBV7-6 to TRBJ2-3; 9 bases line up with TRBD1. This CDR3 contains 15 residues. The junction had 8 bases not matched to a gene; V was cut back by 6 bases and J by 4 bases. Germline values: CDR1 SGHVS, CDR2 FNYEAQ. The CDR3 spells CASSPGTGLADTQYF. CDR3 DNA sequence: TGTGCCAGCAGTCCCGGGACAGGGTTGGCAGATACGCAGTATTTT.

In DNA form, the CDR3 reads TGTGCCAGCAGCCCACCCACCGGACTGGGCTCTGGGGCCAACGTCCTGACTTTC. Translating gives CASSPPTGLGSGANVLTF. The chain carries TRBV3-1 (or the pseudogene TRBV3-2) and TRBJ2-6; D perhaps matches TRBD2 (5 bases). This CDR3 region has 18 residues. Germline-derived CDR1 and CDR2 are LGHDT and YNNKEL (reference sequence). Trimming pared 4 bases from V and 0 bases from J, leaving 16 bases between.

The gene calls are TRBV5-4 and TRBJ2-2, with TRBD2 matching 9 bases. The CDR3 runs to 15 residues. Trimming cost V 1 base and J 6 bases; bases outside gene matches: 4. CDR1 and CDR2 from the germline V gene are SGHNT and YYREEE (reference sequence). The CDR3 nucleotides read TGTGCCAGCAGCTTGCCAGCGGGGGGTCCCGGGGAGCTGTTTTTT. It yields the protein CASSLPAGGPGELFF.

V gene TRBV30 combines with J gene TRBJ1-5; 7 nucleotides match TRBD1. Germline CDR1 and CDR2: GTSNPN and SVGIG (reference sequence). The V gene end was trimmed by 5 bases and the J gene end by 4 bases; junction bases not matched to a gene: 14. The length of the CDR3 is 16 residues. The CDR3 reads CAWAPSRGGENQPQHF. The CDR3 DNA sequence: TGTGCCTGGGCCCCCTCAAGAGGGGGCGAAAATCAGCCCCAGCATTTT.

The gene calls are TRBV15 and TRBJ1-6; 9 bases map to TRBD1. The junction had 6 bases not matched to a gene; V was cut back by 2 bases and J by 10 bases. CDR1 and CDR2 (germline): LNHNV, YYDKDF (reference sequence). This CDR3 is built from 15 residues. DNA for the CDR3: TGTGCCACCAGCAGAACGGGACAGGGAGGATCACCCCTCCACTTT. Amino acids: CATSRTGQGGSPLHF.

The rearrangement links TRBV7-7 to TRBJ2-2; 12 positions agree with TRBD2. There are 17 residues in the CDR3. CDR1 is SSHAT, CDR2 FNYEAQ, per germline (reference sequence). V gave up 6 bases and J gave up 0 bases; unmatched junction bases: 5. CDR3 loop: CASSNLAGGTNTGELFF. As DNA, the CDR3 is TGTGCCAGCAGTAACCTAGCGGGGGGGACGAACACCGGGGAGCTGTTTTTT.

The chain is built from TRBV5-4 and TRBJ2-5, with a possible D match to TRBD2 (5 bases). CDR1 and CDR2 (germline): SGHNT, YYREEE (reference sequence). Trimming left V 4 bases short and J 2 bases short, with 12 bases between. This CDR3 has 14 amino acids. CDR3 loop: CASSPYEGQETQYF. The DNA of the CDR3 is TGTGCCAGCAGCCCTTACGAGGGACAAGAGACCCAGTACTTC.

This chain connects TRBV3-1 (or the pseudogene TRBV3-2) to TRBJ2-5, with D tentatively TRBD1 (6 bases). CDR1 LGHDT and CDR2 YNNKEL come from the germline V gene (reference sequence). The CDR3 runs to 15 residues. V gave up 0 bases and J gave up 5 bases, with 13 bases separating them. CDR3 nucleotides: TGTGCCAGCAGCCAAGACACAGGGCCCGGCGAGACCCAGTACTTC. This gives the protein CASSQDTGPGETQYF.

In its sample, this clone was seen a few times. The rearrangement links TRBV27 to TRBJ1-2; D may be TRBD1 (5 bases). V shed 6 bases and J shed 8 bases, with 16 bases lying between them. Germline V CDR1 and CDR2: MNHEY, SMNVEV (reference sequence). The CDR3 is made up of 13 amino acids. The CDR3 loop is CASSPRGGNGYTF. In nucleotides, the CDR3 is TGTGCCAGCAGCCCGCGGGGGGGGAACGGCTACACCTTC.

The J gene is TRBJ2-3, the V gene TRBV2, with D possibly matching TRBD2 (6 bases). Germline V gene data show CDR1 as SNHLY and CDR2 as FYNNEI. The CDR3 totals 15 residues. Trimming took 2 bases from V and 2 from J, leaving 11 bases between them. CDR3 bases: TGTGCCAGCAGTGAAACGGGACTTTCCACAGATACGCAGTATTTT. Protein product: CASSETGLSTDTQYF.

This chain links TRBV21-1 with TRBJ2-7; the table gives TRBD2 as D, unverified against the DNA. TRBV21-1 is classified as a pseudogene. The CDR3 length is 15 residues. This CDR3 is CASSKALAWRYEQYF. CDR3 nucleotide sequence: TGTGCCAGCAGCAAAGCCCTGGCATGGAGATACGAGCAGTACTTC.

This rearrangement joins TRBV23-1 to TRBJ2-7, with 8 bases aligning to TRBD1. TRBV23-1 is flagged as an ORF with uncertain function. J lost 3 bases, V lost 4 bases, and 17 bases had no gene match. The CDR3 length is 18 residues. The CDR3 is CASSRSGGGCKVGYEQYF. DNA for the CDR3: TGCGCCAGCAGTCGCTCAGGGGGCGGCTGTAAAGTGGGCTACGAGCAGTACTTC.

The genes are TRBV7-6 and TRBJ1-4, with 7 bases that match TRBD1. V lost 1 base and J lost 0; bases outside the gene matches: 5. CDR1 SGHVS and CDR2 FNYEAQ come from the germline V gene. This CDR3 is 17 amino acids long. CDR3 DNA: TGTGCCAGCAGCTTAGGGACAGGCCAACCAACTAATGAAAAACTGTTTTTT. It codes for CASSLGTGQPTNEKLFF.

The chain has TRBV28 and TRBJ1-1, with a weak D call TRBD1 (5 bases). Trimming pared 2 bases from V and 2 bases from J, leaving 9 bases between. Germline loops: CDR1 MDHEN, CDR2 SYDVKM. This CDR3 region has 14 residues. CDR3 bases: TGTGCCAGCAGTTTACAACAGGCAAACACTGAAGCTTTCTTT. The encoded protein is CASSLQQANTEAFF.

Worth noting for this clone: Other DNA sequences in this specimen translate into the identical CDR3. This chain connects TRBV11-3 to TRBJ1-1; D call uncertain. This CDR3 region has 13 residues. The germline V and J ends were trimmed by 2 bases and 3 bases, with 7 bases remaining between them. CDR1 and CDR2 (germline): SGHNT, YENEEA. The CDR3 protein is CASSLNSYTEAFF. As DNA, the CDR3 is TGTGCCAGCAGCTTAAACTCCTACACTGAAGCTTTCTTT.

The genes are TRBV29-1 and TRBJ1-1; D perhaps matches TRBD1 (5 bases). V shed 2 bases and J shed 11 bases, with 12 bases lying between them. CDR1 is SQVTM, CDR2 ANQGSEA, per germline. The CDR3 runs to 11 residues. CDR3 bases: TGCAGCGTTGAACTACAGGTGTCCGCTTTCTTT. It specifies CSVELQVSAFF.

The J gene is TRBJ1-2, the V gene TRBV4-3, with D possibly TRBD1 on 6 matching bases. The germline V gene encodes CDR1 LGHNA and CDR2 YSLEER. This CDR3 has 15 amino acids. Trimming cost V 3 bases and J 4 bases, with 15 bases left between them. The DNA for the CDR3 is TGCGCCAGCAGCCAGGACACAGGGAACCGCTATGGCTACACCTTC. Translating it yields CASSQDTGNRYGYTF.

This chain links TRBV7-8 with TRBJ1-2; no clear D gene. This CDR3 has 14 residues. Trimming removed 1 base from V and 0 bases from J, with 6 bases in between. The germline gives CDR1 SGHVS, CDR2 FQNEAQ. The DNA for the CDR3 is TGTGCCAGCAGCTTAGGTGCGGCTAACTATGGCTACACCTTC. Residues: CASSLGAANYGYTF. The full variable domain, with the rest looked up from reference TRBV7-8 and TRBJ1-2, is GAGVSQSPRYKVAKRGQDVALRCDPISGHVSLFWYQQALGQGPEFLTYFQNEAQLDKSGLPSDRFFAERPEGSVSTLKIQRTQQEDSAVYLCASSLGAANYGYTFGSGTRLTVV.

This chain connects TRBV5-1 to TRBJ2-7; the match to TRBD1 covers 8 bases. V gave up 0 bases and J gave up 2 bases; unmatched junction bases: 4. The CDR3 has 15 residues. From germline, CDR1 is SGHRS and CDR2 YFSETQ. In DNA form, the CDR3 reads TGCGCCAGCAGCTTGGCCGGGACAGGACCCTACGAGCAGTACTTC. Protein product: CASSLAGTGPYEQYF.

The V call is TRBV3-1 (or the pseudogene TRBV3-2), the J call TRBJ1-2, with 11 positions matching TRBD1. V lost 4 bases to trimming and J lost 1 base; unmatched junction nucleotides: 8. Germline CDR1 reads LGHDT; CDR2 reads YNNKEL (reference sequence). The CDR3 is made up of 17 amino acids. For the CDR3, the DNA is TGTGCCAGCAGCCCTCCAGGGGGGACAGGGGGTAACTATGGCTACACCTTC. Translated, it gives CASSPPGGTGGNYGYTF.